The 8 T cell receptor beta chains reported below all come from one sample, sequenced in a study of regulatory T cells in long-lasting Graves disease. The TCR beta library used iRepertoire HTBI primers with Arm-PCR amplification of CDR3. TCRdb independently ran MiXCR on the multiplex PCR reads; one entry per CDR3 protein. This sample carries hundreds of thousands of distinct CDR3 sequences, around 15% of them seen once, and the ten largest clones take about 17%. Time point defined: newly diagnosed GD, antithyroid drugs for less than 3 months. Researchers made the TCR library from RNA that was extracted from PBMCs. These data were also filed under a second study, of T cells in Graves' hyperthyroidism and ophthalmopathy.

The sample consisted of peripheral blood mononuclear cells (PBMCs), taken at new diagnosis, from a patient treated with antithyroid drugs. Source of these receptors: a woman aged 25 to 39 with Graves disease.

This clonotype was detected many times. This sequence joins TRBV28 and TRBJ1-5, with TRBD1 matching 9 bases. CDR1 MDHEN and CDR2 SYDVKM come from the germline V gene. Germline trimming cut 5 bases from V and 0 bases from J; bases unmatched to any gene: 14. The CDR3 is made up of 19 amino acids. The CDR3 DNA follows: TGTGCCAGCAGTGGGAGGACAGGGGCGATGGAACGTAGCAATCAGCCCCAGCATTTT. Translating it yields CASSGRTGAMERSNQPQHF.

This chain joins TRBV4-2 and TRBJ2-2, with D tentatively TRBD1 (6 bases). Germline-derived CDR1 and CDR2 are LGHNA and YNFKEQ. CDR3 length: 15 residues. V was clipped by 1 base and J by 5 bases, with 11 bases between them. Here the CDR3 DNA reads TGTGCCAGCAGCCAAGGGCTAGGGGGAACCGGGGAGCTGTTTTTT. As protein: CASSQGLGGTGELFF.

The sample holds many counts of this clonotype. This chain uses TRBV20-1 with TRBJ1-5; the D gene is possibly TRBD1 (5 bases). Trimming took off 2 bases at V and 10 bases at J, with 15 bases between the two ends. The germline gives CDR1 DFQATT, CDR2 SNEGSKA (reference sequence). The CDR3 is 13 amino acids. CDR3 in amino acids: CSARQAGLLPQHF. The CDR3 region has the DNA TGCAGTGCTAGACAGGCAGGGTTGCTCCCCCAGCATTTT.

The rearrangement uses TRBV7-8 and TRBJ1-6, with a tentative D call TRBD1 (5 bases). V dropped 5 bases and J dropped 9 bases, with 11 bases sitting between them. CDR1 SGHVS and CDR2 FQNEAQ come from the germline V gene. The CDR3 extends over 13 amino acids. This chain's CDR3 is CASSQTQGSPLHF. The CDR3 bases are TGTGCCAGCAGCCAAACCCAGGGTTCACCCCTCCACTTT. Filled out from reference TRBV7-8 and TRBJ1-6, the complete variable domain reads GAGVSQSPRYKVAKRGQDVALRCDPISGHVSLFWYQQALGQGPEFLTYFQNEAQLDKSGLPSDRFFAERPEGSVSTLKIQRTQQEDSAVYLCASSQTQGSPLHFGNGTRLTVT.

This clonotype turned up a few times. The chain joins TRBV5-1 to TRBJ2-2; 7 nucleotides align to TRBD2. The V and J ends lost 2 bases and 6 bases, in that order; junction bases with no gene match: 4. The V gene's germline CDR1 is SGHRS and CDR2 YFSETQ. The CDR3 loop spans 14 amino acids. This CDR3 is CASSFTREPGELFF. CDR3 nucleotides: TGCGCCAGCAGCTTCACGCGGGAGCCCGGGGAGCTGTTTTTT.

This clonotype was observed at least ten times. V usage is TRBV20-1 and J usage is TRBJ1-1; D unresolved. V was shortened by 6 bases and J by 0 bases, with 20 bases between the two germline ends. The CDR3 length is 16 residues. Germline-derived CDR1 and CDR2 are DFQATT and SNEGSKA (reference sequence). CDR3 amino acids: CSARRGAADLNTEAFF. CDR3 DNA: TGCAGTGCCCGGCGAGGAGCGGCAGACTTGAACACTGAAGCTTTCTTT.

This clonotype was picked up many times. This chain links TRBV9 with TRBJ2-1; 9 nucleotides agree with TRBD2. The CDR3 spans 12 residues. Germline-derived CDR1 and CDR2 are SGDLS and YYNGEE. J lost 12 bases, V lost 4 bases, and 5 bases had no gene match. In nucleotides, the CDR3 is TGTGCCAGCAGCCCCCAAGCGGGAGGGCAGTTCTTC. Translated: CASSPQAGGQFF.

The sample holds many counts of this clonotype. The CDR3 here is CASSRTGDQPQHF. The CDR3 region has the DNA TGTGCCAGCTCCCGGACAGGGGATCAGCCCCAGCATTTT. The J gene is TRBJ1-5, the V gene TRBV7-2, with TRBD1 matching over 9 bases. Trimming at V came to 8 bases and at J to 5 bases, leaving 4 bases not matched to a gene. The CDR3 is 13 amino acids. CDR1 and CDR2 from the germline V gene are SGHTA and FQGNSA.